The 8 T cell receptor beta chains presented below share a single source sample, sequenced in a study of metastatic and nonmetastatic thyroid tumors. Using MiXCR, TCRdb re-called clones from the PCR reads. The data contain around 30,000 clones, about 20% of them singletons. All patients were untreated before thyroid surgery. Sample: blood. Source of these receptors: a female donor with papillary thyroid cancer or a benign thyroid nodule (not recorded which). Some clones in this sample may be carry-over from other donors' samples.

This clone was seen ten or more times. V and J are TRBV4-1 and TRBJ2-2; D ambiguous. V lost 1 base to trimming and J lost 5 bases, with 14 bases between them. The CDR3 length is 16 residues. CDR1 is MGHRA, CDR2 YSYEKL, per germline. The CDR3: CASSQAARFLTGELFF. The CDR3, as DNA: TGCGCCAGCAGCCAAGCGGCCCGTTTTTTGACCGGGGAGCTGTTTTTT.

This clone occurred many times. The chain combines TRBV3-1 with TRBJ2-2; no clear D gene. The germline V gene encodes CDR1 LGHDT and CDR2 YNNKEL (reference sequence). The germline V and J ends were trimmed by 7 bases and 5 bases, with 5 bases remaining between them. CDR3 length: 11 amino acids. DNA of the CDR3: TGTGCCAGCACCCGGACCGGGGAGCTGTTTTTT. This gives the protein CASTRTGELFF.

The table lists this clone with many counts. No conserved phenylalanine or tryptophan ends this CDR3, so it is likely a read error. The gene calls are TRBV29-1 and TRBJ2-1; D not certain. The CDR3 runs to 13 residues. The V gene's germline CDR1 is SQVTM and CDR2 ANQGSEA. V shed 6 bases and J shed 6 bases, with 15 bases lying between them. This chain's CDR3 is CSVPSEGLNEQFL. The CDR3 DNA reads as TGCAGCGTCCCTTCCGAAGGGCTCAATGAGCAGTTCCTC.

On this clone: Mismatch with germline at one junction end may stem from a read error. The CDR3 loop reads CASSPAARDSYGYTF. In nucleotides, the CDR3 is TGTGCCAGCAGTCCGGCCGCTCGGGACAGCTATGGCTACACCTTT. The V gene is TRBV12-3 or TRBV12-4, the J gene TRBJ1-2; the match to TRBD1 covers 7 bases. CDR3 length equals 15 residues.

This clone was picked up many times. This chain connects TRBV4-1 to TRBJ2-3; D might be TRBD1 or TRBD2, each matching 5 bases. Germline CDR1 MGHRA, CDR2 YSYEKL. V dropped 4 bases and J dropped 1 base, with 12 bases sitting between them. The CDR3 totals 15 residues. The CDR3 protein is CASSLHEGRTDTQYF. As DNA, the CDR3 is TGCGCCAGCAGCCTCCACGAGGGGCGCACAGATACGCAGTATTTT.

This clone was counted ten times or more. The chain carries TRBV2 and TRBJ2-5, with D tentatively TRBD1 (8 bases). In germline, CDR1 is SNHLY, CDR2 FYNNEI. V gave up 1 base and J gave up 3 bases, with 12 bases separating them. CDR3 length equals 15 residues. CDR3 bases: TGTGCCAGCAGTGAAGACAGGGGGGGAAAAGAGACCCAGTACTTC. This encodes CASSEDRGGKETQYF.

This clone was observed a few times. The J gene is TRBJ2-1, the V gene TRBV28, with 8 positions matching TRBD2. With 6 bases clipped from V and 2 bases from J, the junction kept 9 bases outside the gene matches. The CDR3 is 16 residues long. Germline CDR1 and CDR2: MDHEN and SYDVKM. The CDR3 loop is CASSFTGGATYNEQFF. CDR3 DNA: TGTGCCAGCAGCTTCACCGGGGGGGCCACCTACAATGAGCAGTTCTTC.

This clone occurred many times. This CDR3 is CASSMFIGIAGNSPLHF. CDR3 sequence (DNA): TGTGCCAGTAGTATGTTCATCGGGATCGCTGGTAATTCACCCCTCCACTTT. The gene calls are TRBV19 and TRBJ1-6; no firm D call. V was cut by 3 bases and J by 6 bases, with 18 bases left in between. This CDR3 region has 17 residues. CDR1 and CDR2 (germline): LNHDA, SQIVND (reference sequence).